The 5 T cell receptor beta chains below all came from one sample that was sequenced in a study of T cells in Graves' hyperthyroidism and ophthalmopathy. RNA transcripts were the template for amplifying TCR beta CDR3 regions. Initially, a first-round RT-PCR of the TCR CDR3 employed the HTBI primer set. One entry per CDR3 protein, called by TCRdb with MiXCR from the multiplex PCR reads. The sample holds under 400,000 distinct CDR3 sequences, around 14% seen once. The sample was blood. These receptors all come from a woman aged 55-75 years with Graves' hyperthyroidism.

This clonotype has just a few counts. J is TRBJ1-2 and V is TRBV4-1; no firm D call. This CDR3 region has 14 residues. V lost 1 base, J lost 7 bases, and 13 bases lay in between. CDR1 is MGHRA, CDR2 YSYEKL, per germline. The CDR3 sequence is CASSQALPGGGYTF. CDR3 DNA sequence: TGCGCCAGCAGCCAAGCATTACCCGGTGGTGGCTACACCTTC.

This clonotype was recorded a few times. The rearrangement joins TRBV10-1 to TRBJ1-1, with D maybe TRBD1 (6 bases). Deletions cut 5 bases from V and 6 bases from J, with 16 bases between. This CDR3 is built from 14 residues. Germline CDR1 reads WNHNN; CDR2 reads SYGVQD (reference sequence). DNA for the CDR3: TGCGCCAGCAGTAATGATAGGACAGCGGCTGAAGCTTTCTTT. The encoded protein is CASSNDRTAAEAFF.

This clonotype was seen at least ten times. This CDR3 reads CASSRTGGFSGRAYNEQFF. For the CDR3, the DNA is TGTGCCAGCAGTCGGACAGGGGGGTTTAGCGGGAGGGCCTACAATGAGCAGTTCTTC. The rearrangement uses TRBV6-1 and TRBJ2-1, with D possibly matching TRBD2 (11 bases). This CDR3 region has 19 residues. V was cut by 5 bases and J by 2 bases, with 25 bases left in between. CDR1 is MNHNS and CDR2 is SASEGT in the germline V gene.

The sample holds a few counts of this clonotype. A much larger clone is a single base away; this may be a read error. The V and J genes are TRBV5-1 and TRBJ1-5; D might be TRBD1 (6 bases). The CDR3 has 14 residues. The V and J ends lost 0 bases and 7 bases respectively, with 11 bases between them. Germline V gene sequence: CDR1 SGHRS, CDR2 YFSETQ. CDR3 in DNA: TGCGCCAGCAGCTTGGATGGGGGCGGGCAGCCCCAGCATTTT. Amino acid sequence: CASSLDGGGQPQHF.

The CDR3 nucleotides are TGTGCCAGCAGCGTAGGGGGTAGCGGTACCTACGAGCAGTACTTC. Translating gives CASSVGGSGTYEQYF. The rearrangement uses TRBV9 and TRBJ2-7; D might be TRBD2 (6 bases). Trimming shortened V by 0 bases and J by 2 bases, and 12 bases separated the two germline ends. The CDR3 has 15 residues. From germline, CDR1 is SGDLS and CDR2 YYNGEE.